A single T cell receptor (beta chain) is shown here with its context. Its target antigen remains unknown. No base-level quality is on record; no much larger clone is a single base apart. The time point label of this sample denotes: after anti-PD-1 therapy. Before and after PD-1 blockade, tumor biopsies came from the same primary tumor, making the samples site-matched. For bulk TCRbeta sequencing, genomic DNA was extracted from tumor biopsies or peripheral blood, and input amounts ranged from roughly 550 ng to 6,500 ng. To detect rare clonotypes with greater sensitivity than single-cell TCR sequencing, bulk TCRbeta sequencing was done on the leftover biopsy material. Every patient was a poor candidate for surgical resection and had histologically proven advanced or metastatic basal or squamous cell carcinoma. The basal cell carcinoma cohort was made up of approximately ten patients, and bulk tumor TCR sequencing was performed for several of these patients. Fresh biopsies came from the site of the primary tumor, and part of the tissue was kept in RNAlater for exome and bulk TCR sequencing.

The immunoSEQ platform was used for deep TCRbeta sequencing. As for the original processing: For further analysis, only productive rearrangements were exported from the immunoSEQ Analyzer. A two-sided binomial test with a Bonferroni-corrected P below 0.01 was used to identify clones that significantly expanded or contracted between timepoints. T cell phenotypes were assigned to bulk TCRbeta clonotypes by matching to single-cell RNA+TCR-seq clones sharing the same TCRbeta sequence. Clone enrichment in tumor was calculated as tumor frequency divided by PBMC frequency from bulk TCR sequencing. TCRs were grouped by GLIPH into specificity groups, defined as clusters of distinct TCRs likely recognizing common antigens via shared CDR3 motifs. TCRdb holds this immuneACCESS table with in-frame rearrangements only. Some clones are missing; in checked studies, unresolved V genes explain under half, and the rest has no known cause. From that table come the V and J calls and clone size; the DNA was used to work out D and trimming. A total of more than 6,500 clones appear in this sample, approximately 70% of them only once. The ten most abundant clones make up approximately 8.7% of the sample.

The germline V gene provides CDR1 SGHRS and CDR2 YFSETQ. The V and J ends are trimmed by 0 bases and 4 bases, leaving 8 bases between them. Measured from the cysteine to the phenylalanine, the CDR3 is 13 residues long. Only CDR3 DNA remains: 39 bases, in frame from the first base. This sample was taken from a study of T cells in tumors after PD-1 blockade (dated by TCRdb to the late 2010s). Study-wide context: Patients were excluded if they had prior checkpoint blockade, use of systemic immunosuppressants, or recent radiotherapy or other anti-cancer therapy within 4 weeks. Paired single-cell RNA and TCR sequencing was performed on site-matched tumors from BCC or SCC patients before and after anti-PD-1 therapy. Patients received pembrolizumab 200 mg every 3 weeks or cemiplimab 350 mg every 2 weeks. RECIST version 1.1 was the standard used to evaluate clinical response. Some patients also continued taking vismodegib 150 mg daily during anti-PD-1 treatment. On average, tumor samples had 26,066 TCR templates (range about 554-99,264) and around 6,400 unique clonotypes, roughly 20-fold deeper than single-cell TCR sequencing.

Overall results and qualifications from the work: Most exhausted CD8+ clones that expanded after therapy were novel clonotypes not detected before treatment, suggesting clonal replacement instead of reinvigoration of pre-existing clones. Around 44% of tumor TCR clonotypes were found in blood, and some novel exhausted tumor clones appeared in pre-treatment blood, suggesting peripheral recruitment. Clonal replacement appeared only between pre- and post-treatment samples, not between two pre-treatment samples, arguing against biopsy timing or location artifacts. Where the novel T cell clones came from was not determined, and possible sources could include lymphoid organs or rare unexpanded clones inside the tumor or in the tumor periphery.

The V and J genes are TRBV5-1 and TRBJ2-7; the D gene identity is not certain. The sequence derives from a human donor with basal cell carcinoma. The input for sequencing was tumor tissue, taken after anti-PD-1 treatment. The CDR3 loop reads CASSLVLNYEQYF. The sequence in DNA is TGCGCCAGCAGCTTGGTTTTGAATTACGAGCAGTACTTC.